Shown below are 30 T cell receptor beta chains from a single sample sequenced in a study of T cell changes during pregnancy in multiple sclerosis (dated by TCRdb to the late 2010s). Receptor libraries were prepared by the immunoSEQ multiplex PCR assay. The immuneACCESS repertoire file appears here via TCRdb, limited to in-frame rearrangements. These files lack a portion of the clones; in checked studies, under half of the deficit traces to unresolved V genes, and the cause of the others is not known. Within this sample are roughly 30,000 clones, with about nine tenths of them counted one time only. The ten most abundant clones make up approximately 4.7% of the sample. The sequencing here drew on CD8+ T cells from peripheral blood mononuclear cells, taken in the first trimester of pregnancy. Source of these receptors: a female donor with multiple sclerosis, enrolled in a pregnancy study.

The rearrangement uses TRBV29-1 and TRBJ2-1, with TRBD2 matching over 11 bases. From germline, CDR1 is SQVTM and CDR2 ANQGSEA. This CDR3 is 14 amino acids long. V shed 6 bases, J shed 6 bases, and the junction held 7 bases outside the gene matches. CDR3 DNA: TGCAGCGTAGAACTAGCGGGAGTATCCAATGAGCAGTTCTTC. Residues: CSVELAGVSNEQFF.

This clone qualifies as medium-sized. The chain has TRBV6-1 and TRBJ2-1; 10 bases match TRBD1. The V segment lost 4 bases and the J segment 3 bases; nucleotides outside the gene matches: 6. Germline V gives CDR1 MNHNS, CDR2 SASEGT. The CDR3 is 16 amino acids. CDR3 sequence: CASSGTGTGDYNEQFF. The CDR3 nucleotides are TGTGCCAGCAGTGGTACCGGGACAGGGGACTACAATGAGCAGTTCTTC.

V and J are TRBV6-6 and TRBJ2-2; D might be TRBD2 (5 bases). The V gene lost 2 bases and the J gene lost 6 bases, with 13 bases spanning the gap. CDR1 and CDR2 from the germline V gene are MNHNY and SVGAGI (reference sequence). The CDR3 runs to 15 residues. The CDR3 DNA is TGTGCCAGCAGTTACGGACTTATATCCGCCGGGGAGCTGTTTTTT. This translates into CASSYGLISAGELFF.

The V and J genes are TRBV7-6 and TRBJ2-7, with TRBD2 identical over 8 bases. V lost 3 bases and J lost 6; bases outside the gene matches: 13. Germline V gene sequence: CDR1 SGHVS, CDR2 FNYEAQ. The CDR3 is 16 residues long. The CDR3 sequence: CASSLSPGTSVLEQYF. Here the CDR3 DNA reads TGTGCCAGCAGCTTGTCACCCGGGACTAGTGTCCTCGAGCAGTACTTC.

The chain recombines TRBV6-1 with TRBJ1-2; D is undetermined. The CDR3 is 16 amino acids. V was cut by 2 bases and J by 3 bases, with 16 bases left in between. Germline-derived CDR1 and CDR2 are MNHNS and SASEGT. The DNA for the CDR3 is TGTGCCAGCAGTGAATCCGGGGTCGGCAGCTACTATGGCTACACCTTC. It encodes CASSESGVGSYYGYTF.

V gene TRBV5-1 combines with J gene TRBJ2-5; a weak D match, TRBD2 (5 bases). CDR3 length: 17 amino acids. The V gene lost 1 base and the J gene lost 5 bases, with 21 bases spanning the gap. Germline CDR1 reads SGHRS; CDR2 reads YFSETQ. The CDR3 DNA follows: TGCGCCAGCAGCTTGTTCCAAAAGGTTGGGAGTTGGGAGACCCAGTACTTC. Translation gives CASSLFQKVGSWETQYF.

This chain connects TRBV27 to TRBJ2-5; 7 nucleotides align to TRBD1. The CDR3 has 13 amino acids. Looked up from germline, CDR1 is MNHEY and CDR2 is SMNVEV (reference sequence). V was clipped by 5 bases and J by 3 bases; unmatched bases: 3. The CDR3 DNA sequence: TGTGCCAGCAGTCCAGGGACAGAAGAGACCCAGTACTTC. Amino acids: CASSPGTEETQYF.

This clone has only a few counts. The rearrangement joins TRBV30 to TRBJ1-5; 7 nucleotides line up with TRBD1. Trimming at V came to 0 bases and at J to 4 bases, leaving 9 bases not matched to a gene. Germline-derived CDR1 and CDR2 are GTSNPN and SVGIG (reference sequence). The CDR3 covers 16 residues. The CDR3 region is CAWSVLGVRGNQPQHF. The CDR3 DNA sequence: TGTGCCTGGAGTGTACTAGGGGTCAGGGGGAATCAGCCCCAGCATTTT.

V gene TRBV30 combines with J gene TRBJ2-1; tentative D call: TRBD2 (6 bases). V was shortened by 4 bases and J by 0 bases, with 13 bases between the two germline ends. The CDR3 consists of 15 residues. Germline V gene lookup returns CDR1 GTSNPN and CDR2 SVGIG (reference sequence). The CDR3 reads CAWTGSGLSYNEQFF. The CDR3 DNA sequence: TGTGCCTGGACCGGTAGCGGACTCTCCTACAATGAGCAGTTCTTC. The whole variable domain, filled in from reference TRBV30 and TRBJ2-1, reads SQTIHQWPATLVQPVGSPLSLECTVEGTSNPNLYWYRQAAGRGLQLLFYSVGIGQISSEVPQNLSASRPQDRQFILSSKKLLLSDSGFYLCAWTGSGLSYNEQFFGPGTRLTVL.

A word on this clone: Other DNA sequences of this sample code for an identical CDR3. This chain uses TRBV5-5 with TRBJ2-7, with 7 bases aligning to TRBD1. Germline-derived CDR1 and CDR2 are SGHKS and YYEKEE (reference sequence). Trimming cost V 0 bases and J 2 bases; bases outside gene matches: 5. This CDR3 comprises 15 residues. CDR3 protein: CASSLGGDRAYEQYF. Written as DNA, the CDR3 is TGTGCCAGCAGCTTGGGGGGTGACAGGGCCTACGAGCAGTACTTC.

The J gene is TRBJ1-2, the V gene TRBV27; 9 bases agree with TRBD1. Trimming took 6 bases from V and 8 from J; bases not matched to a gene: 22. This CDR3 is 18 amino acids long. CDR1 and CDR2 from the germline V gene are MNHEY and SMNVEV (reference sequence). The DNA for the CDR3 is TGTGCCAGCAGAGCCACCGCCGGACAGGGGACGGACCGGGAGGGCTACACCTTC. It is translated as CASRATAGQGTDREGYTF.

This rearrangement joins TRBV4-1 to TRBJ1-1; D perhaps matches TRBD1 (6 bases). Germline V gene lookup returns CDR1 MGHRA and CDR2 YSYEKL. The CDR3 runs to 14 residues. Trimming shortened V by 4 bases and J by 1 base, and 10 bases separated the two germline ends. CDR3 sequence reads: CASSRNRENTEAFF. The DNA for the CDR3 is TGCGCCAGCAGCCGAAACAGGGAGAACACTGAAGCTTTCTTT.

The chain recombines TRBV10-3 with TRBJ2-1, with 8 positions matching TRBD1. Germline values: CDR1 ENHRY, CDR2 SYGVKD. The CDR3 has 20 residues. Trimming cost V 1 base and J 5 bases; bases outside gene matches: 19. The CDR3 DNA follows: TGTGCCATCAGTGAGTGGGGCAGGGGGCGCGGTACTAGCCGTGACAATGAGCAGTTCTTC. Translation: CAISEWGRGRGTSRDNEQFF.

The rearrangement links TRBV7-6 to TRBJ2-1; 8 bases map to TRBD2. V lost 5 bases, J lost 0 bases, and 6 bases stayed unmatched. Germline loops: CDR1 SGHVS, CDR2 FNYEAQ. The CDR3 consists of 16 residues. The CDR3 reads CASSPLLADSYNEQFF. The CDR3 DNA reads TGTGCCAGCAGCCCCCTACTAGCGGACTCCTACAATGAGCAGTTCTTC.

A single count supports this clone. The rearrangement links TRBV10-3 to TRBJ2-7; D is possibly TRBD2 (7 bases). V was trimmed by 2 bases and J by 4 bases, leaving 24 bases between them. Germline CDR1 and CDR2: ENHRY and SYGVKD. This CDR3 is built from 18 residues. In nucleotides, the CDR3 is TGTGCCATCAGTGAGCCTGAAGGGGGGGGCGCGGGATCTTACGAGCAGTACTTC. Protein product: CAISEPEGGGAGSYEQYF.

The table lists this clone with a few counts. The chain has TRBV30 and TRBJ1-1; D possibly corresponds to TRBD1 (5 bases). The germline V gene has CDR1 GTSNPN and CDR2 SVGIG (reference sequence). The CDR3 has 14 residues. V shed 4 bases and J shed 7 bases, with 19 bases lying between them. In DNA, the CDR3 is TGTGCCTGGAATTTTGGGGCAGGAGCGGGTGAAGCTTTCTTT. Amino acids: CAWNFGAGAGEAFF.

The V gene is TRBV5-1, the J gene TRBJ2-7, with 10 bases fitting TRBD2. The CDR3 has 15 amino acids. Looked up from germline, CDR1 is SGHRS and CDR2 is YFSETQ. J was trimmed by 3 bases and V by 2 bases; bases with no gene match: 5. CDR3 sequence: CASSFGLADNYEQYF. DNA of the CDR3: TGCGCCAGCAGCTTCGGACTAGCGGATAACTACGAGCAGTACTTC.

The J gene is TRBJ2-7, the V gene TRBV28; TRBD2 might be the D (5 bases). Germline V lookup: CDR1 MDHEN, CDR2 SYDVKM. This CDR3 has 14 amino acids. Trimming left V 7 bases short and J 5 bases short, with 18 bases between. The CDR3 DNA reads as TGTGCCAGCACCCCTTCGATGGGGAGCGACGAGCAGTACTTC. Protein sequence: CASTPSMGSDEQYF.

The rearrangement joins TRBV23-1 to TRBJ2-7; TRBD1 aligns across 9 bases. TRBV23-1 is filed as an ORF, its function uncertain. The CDR3 totals 15 residues. The V gene end was trimmed by 4 bases and the J gene end by 0 bases; junction bases not matched to a gene: 4. Written as DNA, the CDR3 is TGCGCCAGCAGTCTCAAGGGACAGGGCTCCTACGAGCAGTACTTC. Translation: CASSLKGQGSYEQYF.

The chain links TRBV7-3 to TRBJ2-7; tentative D call: TRBD2 (6 bases). Germline CDR1 reads SGHTA; CDR2 reads FQGTGA. The V end lost 4 bases, the J end lost 0 bases, and 13 bases lay between the germline ends. The CDR3 is 15 amino acids. DNA for the CDR3: TGTGCCAGCAGCTATGGGGTGGGGGGCTCCTACGAGCAGTACTTC. Translated, it gives CASSYGVGGSYEQYF.

The rearrangement uses TRBV6-5 and TRBJ2-7; tentative D call: TRBD2 (6 bases). Looked up from germline, CDR1 is MNHEY and CDR2 is SVGAGI. The CDR3 runs to 13 residues. V lost 2 bases to trimming and J lost 3 bases, with 8 bases between them. The CDR3 DNA is TGTGCCAGCAGTTACGGAGGGATCTACGAGCAGTACTTC. Amino acid sequence: CASSYGGIYEQYF.

V and J are TRBV27 and TRBJ1-5, with D uncertain. V gave up 3 bases and J gave up 2 bases, with 11 bases separating them. The CDR3 loop spans 15 amino acids. CDR1 is MNHEY, CDR2 SMNVEV, per germline (reference sequence). The DNA for the CDR3 is TGTGCCAGCAGTTTGTCGGGGATCGGCAATCAGCCCCAGCATTTT. This gives the protein CASSLSGIGNQPQHF.

This sequence joins TRBV27 and TRBJ1-1; D possibly corresponds to TRBD1 (6 bases). This CDR3 has 14 amino acids. V dropped 0 bases and J dropped 5 bases, with 10 bases sitting between them. The germline V gene has CDR1 MNHEY and CDR2 SMNVEV (reference sequence). The CDR3 DNA follows: TGTGCCAGCAGTTTATCGAGGGGGTCAACTGAAGCTTTCTTT. Translation gives CASSLSRGSTEAFF.

In nucleotides, the CDR3 is TGTGCCAGTACCCCGGGACAGGATAGCAATCAGCCCCAGCATTTT. This encodes CASTPGQDSNQPQHF. This chain uses TRBV19 with TRBJ1-5, with 8 bases identical to TRBD1. V lost 7 bases to trimming and J lost 0 bases; unmatched junction nucleotides: 5. Per germline, CDR1 LNHDA and CDR2 SQIVND (reference sequence). The CDR3 runs 15 residues. Supplemented by reference TRBV19 and TRBJ1-5, the full variable domain reads DGGITQSPKYLFRKEGQNVTLSCEQNLNHDAMYWYRQDPGQGLRLIYYSQIVNDFQKGDIAEGYSVSREKKESFPLTVTSAQKNPTAFYLCASTPGQDSNQPQHFGDGTRLSIL.

The CDR3, as DNA: TGCGCCAGCAGCCAATCCCAGGGGCGCGTAGAGACCCAGTACTTC. Translation: CASSQSQGRVETQYF. The chain links TRBV5-1 to TRBJ2-5; tentatively, D is TRBD1 (6 bases). The CDR3 consists of 15 residues. CDR1 is SGHRS and CDR2 is YFSETQ in the germline V gene. The V end was cut by 4 bases, the J end by 4 bases, with 17 bases between.

The chain uses TRBV5-1 and TRBJ2-1; 9 bases map to TRBD2. The germline gives CDR1 SGHRS, CDR2 YFSETQ. Losses at the gene ends were 4 bases for V and 1 base for J; bases not matched to a gene: 3. The CDR3 length is 15 residues. DNA of the CDR3: TGCGCCAGCAGCCTAGCGGGATCGTCCTACAATGAGCAGTTCTTC. This codes for CASSLAGSSYNEQFF.

This chain connects TRBV4-1 to TRBJ2-7, with 14 bases lining up with TRBD2. Germline loops: CDR1 MGHRA, CDR2 YSYEKL. The CDR3 has 17 residues. V shed 6 bases, J shed 4 bases, and the junction held 11 bases outside the gene matches. The CDR3 is CASSLTGTSGSLYEQYF. CDR3 in DNA: TGCGCCAGCAGTCTTACCGGGACTAGCGGGAGTCTGTACGAGCAGTACTTC.

The chain uses TRBV5-5 and TRBJ1-5; TRBD1 matches at 7 bases. The CDR3 runs to 14 residues. The V and J ends lost 5 bases and 5 bases, in that order; junction bases with no gene match: 7. The germline gives CDR1 SGHKS, CDR2 YYEKEE (reference sequence). CDR3 nucleotides: TGTGCCAGCAGTTATGGGACAGCATATCAGCCCCAGCATTTT. This codes for CASSYGTAYQPQHF. Filled out from reference TRBV5-5 and TRBJ1-5, the complete variable domain reads DAGVTQSPTHLIKTRGQQVTLRCSPISGHKSVSWYQQVLGQGPQFIFQYYEKEERGRGNFPDRFSARQFPNYSSELNVNALLLGDSALYLCASSYGTAYQPQHFGDGTRLSIL.

J is TRBJ2-1 and V is TRBV7-7; TRBD2 agrees at 8 bases. Germline lookup yields CDR1 SSHAT and CDR2 FNYEAQ (reference sequence). CDR3 length: 18 residues. With V trimmed by 6 bases and J by 5 bases, 18 bases remained unmatched. CDR3 DNA sequence: TGTGCCAGCAGACAGGGACGTATATCCCCCGGGAGGGACAATGAGCAGTTCTTC. This gives the protein CASRQGRISPGRDNEQFF.

This clone was detected once. V and J are TRBV29-1 and TRBJ1-1; D perhaps matches TRBD1 (5 bases). From germline, CDR1 is SQVTM and CDR2 ANQGSEA. This CDR3 is 13 amino acids long. The V and J ends lost 1 base and 4 bases respectively, with 10 bases between them. The CDR3 DNA reads TGCAGCGTTGAAGGGGGCGATAGCACTGAAGCTTTCTTT. Protein product: CSVEGGDSTEAFF.